These 3 T cell receptor beta chains were all obtained from the same sample, sequenced in a study of blood T cell repertoires in COVID-19. TCRdb's copy holds only in-frame clones and misses some; the assay was immunoSEQ multiplex PCR. The sample gives 200,000 to 250,000 clones, around 85% of which show up once; 2.5% to 3.5% is in the top ten. The sequenced sample consisted of peripheral blood. The receptors were gathered from a woman in her twenties or thirties who had recovered from COVID-19.

This chain links TRBV6-1 with TRBJ1-2, with D unclear. The CDR3 loop spans 14 amino acids. Trimming removed 1 base at V and 2 bases at J, with 8 bases between. CDR1 MNHNS and CDR2 SASEGT come from the germline V gene. The CDR3 here is CASSEGQRNYGYTF. The CDR3 coding sequence is TGTGCCAGCAGTGAAGGGCAACGAAACTATGGCTACACCTTC.

The CDR3 coding sequence is TGTGCCAGCAGTTTATCGGTCGGTCCGTGGGAAAAACTGTTTTTT. It is translated as CASSLSVGPWEKLFF. The chain employs TRBV27 and TRBJ1-4; D is uncertain. This CDR3 has 15 residues. V lost 0 bases and J lost 8, with 13 bases in between. The germline gives CDR1 MNHEY, CDR2 SMNVEV (reference sequence). The whole variable domain, filled in from reference TRBV27 and TRBJ1-4, reads EAQVTQNPRYLITVTGKKLTVTCSQNMNHEYMSWYRQDPGLGLRQIYYSMNVEVTDKGDVPEGYKVSRKEKRNFPLILESPSPNQTSLYFCASSLSVGPWEKLFFGSGTQLSVL.

V and J are TRBV5-1 and TRBJ2-5; D perhaps matches TRBD1 (5 bases). Germline V gives CDR1 SGHRS, CDR2 YFSETQ. V gave up 0 bases and J gave up 5 bases, with 8 bases separating them. This CDR3 comprises 13 residues. The CDR3 region has the DNA TGCGCCAGCAGCTTGGCAGGGCCGGAGACCCAGTACTTC. Translating it yields CASSLAGPETQYF.